This TCR beta chain was recorded in a study of shared clonotypes between healthy human individuals. Study information: The study used three CD4 naive, three CD4 memory, two CD8 naive and one CD8 memory plate per donor. Study findings and constraints: Expectations were that clonotype sharing among donors would be affected by sequencing depth. When naive CD4 clonotypes were compared across several donors, about 4.8% were shared.

This clone was seen just once. The antigen is undetermined. CD45RO-negative cells were positively selected for CCR7, leaving out terminally differentiated effector memory CD45RA+ cells. Authors' processing steps: From ImmunoSEQ came sequences covering only the junction and carrying no quality scores, so filtering differed. The assay was immunoSEQ multiplex PCR, and TCRdb's table has in-frame clones only and misses some. V and J calls and clone size are copied from that table; D and trimming were computed from the DNA. This table holds over 750,000 clones, about 97% found once. The germline V and J ends were trimmed by 7 bases and 3 bases, with 16 bases remaining between them. The CDR3 spans 15 residues. The germline V gene has CDR1 MNHNY and CDR2 SVGAGI (reference sequence).

This clonotype was obtained from a man under 40 in good health. Sequenced input: naive CD8+ T cells sorted from blood. V and J are TRBV6-6 and TRBJ2-1, with D perhaps matching TRBD1 or TRBD2 (6 bases each). In DNA form, the CDR3 reads TGTGCCAGCACCTACGGAGGGACACTCTACAATGAGCAGTTCTTC. Residues: CASTYGGTLYNEQFF.